Presented here are 23 T cell receptor beta chains from one specimen sequenced in a study of T cells in Graves' hyperthyroidism and ophthalmopathy. Template material for amplifying TCR beta CDR3 regions consisted of RNA transcripts. The primer set for the first-round RT-PCR of the TCR CDR3 was HTBI. TCRdb itself ran the multiplex PCR reads through MiXCR, one entry per CDR3 protein. This table holds approximately 620,000 distinct CDR3 sequences, over 11% found once. Sequenced: blood. The receptors were gathered from a woman in her thirties with Graves' hyperthyroidism that later progressed to Graves' ophthalmopathy.

This clonotype turned up a few times. J is TRBJ1-2 and V is TRBV7-8, with a tentative D call TRBD1 (6 bases). Germline V lookup: CDR1 SGHVS, CDR2 FQNEAQ. With 5 bases removed from V and 8 bases from J, the gap between germline ends came to 15 bases. The CDR3 is 13 residues long. The CDR3 DNA is TGTGCCAGCAGCCCAGGGGAGGAGTGGGGCTACACCTTC. Encoded protein: CASSPGEEWGYTF.

There are a few counts of this clonotype. The genes are TRBV30 and TRBJ1-5; no clear D. V lost 5 bases to trimming and J lost 1 base, with 15 bases between them. Germline CDR1 reads GTSNPN; CDR2 reads SVGIG (reference sequence). There are 15 residues in the CDR3. CDR3 protein: CAWGLGGRSNQPQHF. The CDR3, as DNA: TGTGCCTGGGGCTTGGGAGGTAGGAGCAATCAGCCCCAGCATTTT. Variable domain in full (rest from reference TRBV30 and TRBJ1-5): SQTIHQWPATLVQPVGSPLSLECTVEGTSNPNLYWYRQAAGRGLQLLFYSVGIGQISSEVPQNLSASRPQDRQFILSSKKLLLSDSGFYLCAWGLGGRSNQPQHFGDGTRLSIL.

The chain has TRBV24-1 and TRBJ2-1; 7 bases are shared with TRBD2. The CDR3 covers 17 residues. The germline V gene has CDR1 KGHDR and CDR2 SFDVKD. V gave up 3 bases and J gave up 4 bases; unmatched junction bases: 11. This chain's CDR3 is CATSDPFSGTEYNEQFF. In DNA form, the CDR3 reads TGTGCCACCAGTGATCCCTTCAGCGGGACGGAATACAATGAGCAGTTCTTC.

The genes are TRBV20-1 and TRBJ2-3; D assignment may be TRBD1 or TRBD2 (6 bases each). The V end lost 6 bases, the J end lost 0 bases, and 13 bases lay between the germline ends. The CDR3 spans 14 residues. Germline V gene data show CDR1 as DFQATT and CDR2 as SNEGSKA (reference sequence). CDR3: CSAITGTSTDTQYF. The CDR3 nucleotides are TGCAGTGCGATTACAGGGACTAGCACAGATACGCAGTATTTT.

This clonotype showed up many times. The chain combines TRBV20-1 with TRBJ2-1; a weak D match, TRBD2 (5 bases). The CDR3 extends over 15 amino acids. With 0 bases removed from V and 4 bases from J, the gap between germline ends came to 13 bases. Germline CDR1 DFQATT, CDR2 SNEGSKA (reference sequence). CDR3 sequence: CSARDPAVDYNEQFF. CDR3 sequence (DNA): TGCAGTGCTAGAGATCCAGCGGTTGATTACAATGAGCAGTTCTTC.

The gene calls are TRBV6-2 or TRBV6-3 and TRBJ1-5; 7 positions agree with TRBD1. Trimming cost V 7 bases and J 11 bases; bases outside gene matches: 11. Germline V gene lookup returns CDR1 MNHEY and CDR2 SVGEGT. CDR3 size: 13 residues. DNA for the CDR3: TGTGCCAGCACCTCGGACAGGAGAAGATCCCAGCATTTT. Translation: CASTSDRRRSQHF.

This clonotype came up many times. This sequence joins TRBV5-5 and TRBJ1-4; D may be TRBD1 (6 bases). Trimming took off 4 bases at V and 7 bases at J, with 14 bases between the two ends. The length of the CDR3 is 14 residues. The germline V gene has CDR1 SGHKS and CDR2 YYEKEE (reference sequence). In DNA form, the CDR3 reads TGTGCCAGCAGCCTAGGACAGACGGGTGAAAAACTGTTTTTT. Its protein product is CASSLGQTGEKLFF.

The sample holds many counts of this clonotype. The rearrangement joins TRBV12-5 to TRBJ2-1; D uncertain. The V gene's germline CDR1 is LGHNT and CDR2 FRNRAP. The CDR3 spans 11 residues. The V end lost 8 bases, the J end lost 7 bases, and 9 bases lay between the germline ends. The CDR3 nucleotides read TGTGCTAGTCTAATGGGAAATGAGCAGTTCTTC. It is translated as CASLMGNEQFF.

This clonotype was detected only a few times. The chain couples TRBV6-1 to TRBJ1-1, with 7 positions matching TRBD1. CDR1 and CDR2 (germline): MNHNS, SASEGT. The trim removed 5 bases at V and 2 bases at J, leaving 5 bases unmatched. This CDR3 is built from 14 residues. CDR3 region: CASSKDRKNTEAFF. The CDR3, as DNA: TGTGCCAGCAGTAAGGACAGGAAAAACACTGAAGCTTTCTTT.

The V call is TRBV10-3, the J call TRBJ1-6, with D possibly TRBD1 on 6 matching bases. Germline V gene lookup returns CDR1 ENHRY and CDR2 SYGVKD. With 3 bases removed from V and 10 bases from J, the gap between germline ends came to 16 bases. This CDR3 region has 15 residues. In DNA, the CDR3 is TGTGCCATCAGTGACAGGGGTACAGGAGAGTCACCCCTCCACTTT. This codes for CAISDRGTGESPLHF.

This clonotype was observed at least ten times. The V and J genes are TRBV7-9 and TRBJ2-1; D tentatively reads TRBD1 or TRBD2 (5 bases each). CDR3 length equals 17 residues. CDR1 SEHNR and CDR2 FQNEAQ come from the germline V gene (reference sequence). V gave up 1 base and J gave up 5 bases, with 18 bases separating them. The CDR3 DNA reads TGTGCCAGCAGCTTAGGCTCATGGGACGCCATCGACAATGAGCAGTTCTTC. This translates into CASSLGSWDAIDNEQFF.

At least ten counts were recorded for this clonotype. The chain is built from TRBV30 and TRBJ2-1; 7 positions match TRBD1. The CDR3 consists of 14 residues. Germline trimming cut 6 bases from V and 2 bases from J; bases unmatched to any gene: 7. The germline gives CDR1 GTSNPN, CDR2 SVGIG (reference sequence). CDR3 protein: CACQPTGAYNEQFF. DNA for the CDR3: TGTGCCTGCCAACCTACAGGGGCCTACAATGAGCAGTTCTTC.

This clonotype was observed once. V and J are TRBV19 and TRBJ2-3; 11 bases match TRBD2. Trimming cost V 3 bases and J 4 bases; bases outside gene matches: 12. Germline V gene data show CDR1 as LNHDA and CDR2 as SQIVND (reference sequence). The CDR3 has 18 residues. This CDR3 reads CASSIIAGGIYFADTQYF. CDR3 nucleotides: TGTGCCAGTAGTATCATAGCGGGAGGGATCTACTTTGCAGATACGCAGTATTTT.

In regard to this clonotype: A much larger clone lies a single base off, so this may be a read error. The genes are TRBV6-1 and TRBJ2-1, with D perhaps given as TRBD1 or TRBD2 (5 bases each). The V gene lost 2 bases and the J gene lost 8 bases, with 13 bases spanning the gap. The CDR3 runs to 14 residues. From germline, CDR1 is MNHNS and CDR2 SASEGT. CDR3: CASSERGGVDEQFF. The CDR3 DNA is TGTGCCAGCAGTGAACGTGGGGGAGTCGATGAGCAGTTCTTC.

In the case of this clonotype: A much larger clone lies a single base off, so this may be a read error. The chain combines TRBV2 with TRBJ2-3; D ambiguous. V lost 3 bases and J 2 bases, leaving 12 bases between the germline ends. CDR1 SNHLY and CDR2 FYNNEI come from the germline V gene. The CDR3 runs 15 residues. The CDR3 reads CASSEWISPTDTQYF. In nucleotides, the CDR3 is TGTGCCAGCAGTGAGTGGATTAGTCCCACAGATACGCAGTATTTT.

This clonotype has only a few counts. The CDR3 here is CASSLAQDLNTGELFF. In DNA form, the CDR3 reads TGTGCCAGCAGCTTAGCGCAGGATTTGAACACCGGGGAGCTGTTTTTT. The chain joins TRBV7-6 to TRBJ2-2; no firm D call. This CDR3 spans 16 amino acids. V dropped 0 bases and J dropped 1 base, with 9 bases sitting between them. Germline-derived CDR1 and CDR2 are SGHVS and FNYEAQ.

This clonotype was recorded once. The chain is built from TRBV4-1 and TRBJ2-1; 7 positions match TRBD1. The CDR3 totals 16 residues. V dropped 4 bases and J dropped 0; count of bases not matched to a gene: 6. Looked up from germline, CDR1 is MGHRA and CDR2 is YSYEKL. The CDR3 loop is CASSLGTELSYNEQFF. The CDR3 coding sequence is TGCGCCAGCAGCCTAGGGACAGAGCTCTCCTACAATGAGCAGTTCTTC.

This clonotype came up many times. J is TRBJ1-2 and V is TRBV6-2 or TRBV6-3; D perhaps matches TRBD1 (6 bases). Germline CDR1 and CDR2: MNHEY and SVGEGT. This CDR3 region has 19 residues. V was shortened by 0 bases and J by 1 base, with 21 bases between the two germline ends. The chain's CDR3 is CASSYSRLLWTVYNYGYTF. For the CDR3, the DNA is TGTGCCAGCAGTTACTCGAGGCTGCTTTGGACAGTCTATAACTATGGCTACACCTTC.

This clonotype was recorded many times. The chain combines TRBV3-1 with TRBJ2-1; 13 nucleotides match TRBD2. This CDR3 comprises 19 residues. Germline V CDR1 and CDR2: LGHDT, YNNKEL (reference sequence). J gave up 8 bases and V 4 bases, and 17 bases lay outside the gene matches. The CDR3 spells CASSPTGTSGIIVGYEQFF. The CDR3 DNA reads TGTGCCAGCAGCCCAACAGGGACTAGCGGGATTATAGTCGGGTATGAGCAGTTCTTC.

This clonotype came up many times. This chain uses TRBV5-1 with TRBJ2-5, with D uncertain. The CDR3 length is 11 residues. The V gene lost 5 bases and the J gene lost 5 bases, with 7 bases spanning the gap. CDR1 is SGHRS and CDR2 is YFSETQ in the germline V gene. DNA for the CDR3: TGCGCCAGCAGATTGAGGGAGACCCAGTACTTC. Translating it yields CASRLRETQYF.

This clonotype has at least ten counts. The V call is TRBV19, the J call TRBJ2-7, with 13 positions matching TRBD2. Trimming cost V 5 bases and J 5 bases; bases outside gene matches: 12. This CDR3 is 17 amino acids long. From germline, CDR1 is LNHDA and CDR2 SQIVND (reference sequence). CDR3 DNA: TGTGCCAGTAGTTCAGACGGGACTAGCGGGATGGTCGACGAGCAGTACTTC. Protein product: CASSSDGTSGMVDEQYF.

The V and J genes are TRBV29-1 and TRBJ2-7; 13 nucleotides align to TRBD2. V lost 6 bases, J lost 0 bases, and 11 bases stayed unmatched. The length of the CDR3 is 17 residues. Germline V gene data show CDR1 as SQVTM and CDR2 as ANQGSEA. CDR3 in amino acids: CSVMGTSGIKGSYEQYF. In DNA form, the CDR3 reads TGCAGCGTGATGGGGACTAGCGGGATAAAGGGCTCCTACGAGCAGTACTTC.

This clonotype appeared many times. The rearrangement joins TRBV27 to TRBJ1-2, with TRBD1 as a possible D gene (5 bases). V was clipped by 2 bases and J by 4 bases, with 11 bases between them. Germline V gene lookup returns CDR1 MNHEY and CDR2 SMNVEV (reference sequence). This CDR3 has 14 residues. The DNA of the CDR3 is TGTGCCAGCAGTTTACTTGGGGGTGTCTATGGCTACACCTTC. Translating gives CASSLLGGVYGYTF.